Listed below are T cell receptor beta chains from one sample, sequenced in a study of tumor-infiltrating lymphocytes in glioblastoma multiforme. TCRdb independently ran MiXCR on the multiplex PCR reads; one entry per CDR3 protein. The table lists some 15,000 distinct CDR3 sequences, roughly 70% of them singletons. Material for sequencing was brain tumor tissue. These receptors originate from a male donor with glioblastoma. Both conserved end residues are trimmed from each CDR3.

V gene	J gene	CDR3 protein
TRBV11-3	TRBJ1-1	ANSSGQGNTKAF
TRBV4-1	TRBJ2-5	ASSPGLAGEIVVETQY
TRBV11-2	TRBJ1-6	ASSSRLAGTENRHFNSPLH
TRBV7-9	TRBJ2-1	ASSPSSGSAKNEQS
TRBV20-1	TRBJ2-7	SAWGERDHEQY
TRBV12-3/TRBV12-4	TRBJ1-5	ASTWTGSNQPQH
TRBV20-1	TRBJ2-2	SVSGGPGELF
TRBV13	TRBJ1-1	ASRAWVSETEAF
TRBV6-5	TRBJ1-5	ASSTGRRGQPQH
TRBV20-1	TRBJ2-5	SARDRDFQETQY
TRBV12-3/TRBV12-4	TRBJ1-1	ASSSQGGTPEAF
TRBV30	TRBJ1-6	VWGHRGPQNSPLH
TRBV20-1	TRBJ2-1	SASRGGHNNEQF
TRBV6-1	TRBJ2-5	ASSALRASQETQY
TRBV6-6	TRBJ2-2	ASSYSVNSGELF
TRBV20-1	TRBJ2-1	SARDGASDNNEQF
TRBV29-1	TRBJ2-7	SVVSGSEQY
TRBV7-9	TRBJ2-7	ASSSGVYEQY
TRBV11-2	TRBJ2-5	ASSGRQWETQY
TRBV6-5	TRBJ1-1	ASSDRGGGARWAF
TRBV25-1	TRBJ2-1	ASTDLAGGPGGQF
TRBV12-3/TRBV12-4	TRBJ1-1	ASSLQGAQTEAF
TRBV6-6	TRBJ1-1	ASTSDGHTEAF
TRBV29-1	TRBJ2-1	SVEPPSRSSYNEQF
TRBV5-5	TRBJ2-5	ACSLGGETQC
TRBV11-2	TRBJ2-1	ASSLTTGDNELF
TRBV6-1	TRBJ2-1	ASSEWGLAADNEQF
TRBV11-2	TRBJ2-1	ASSLESSMGREQF
TRBV5-1	TRBJ2-7	ASSLAVGTNGEQY
TRBV28	TRBJ1-1	ASSPLGGTNTEAF
TRBV11-2	TRBJ2-2	ASCLVRSSGGLNTGELF
TRBV7-9	TRBJ1-1	DSSLGGFREVPSGDTEAF
TRBV29-1	TRBJ2-7	SVGVGGTSGEQY
TRBV13	TRBJ2-7	LSRIGLVPPYEQY
TRBV20-1	TRBJ1-1	NATDRAHAMNTEAF
TRBV11-2	TRBJ2-7	ASSLGTSGMGEQY
TRBV6-1	TRBJ1-1	ASSEGIENTEAF
TRBV10-2	TRBJ1-5	ASSERTGGNQPQH
TRBV20-1	TRBJ2-3	SVRGRGTDTQY
TRBV5-6	TRBJ1-6	ASGETGRSSPLR
TRBV11-1	TRBJ2-7	ASSGQGREH
TRBV6-2/TRBV6-3	TRBJ2-2	ASRGGRDLNTGGLF
TRBV25-1	TRBJ2-1	ASSDLAGGPGEQF
TRBV29-1	TRBJ1-6	SVTRDIESPLH
TRBV11-2	TRBJ2-2	ASSLVTMHTGELF
TRBV11-1	TRBJ2-7	ASRLARLDEGYEQY
TRBV4-3	TRBJ2-1	ASSLGTSYNEQF
TRBV11-2	TRBJ2-2	ASTPSLGQGLAVNTGELF
TRBV5-5	TRBJ1-1	ASSLDWREAF
TRBV20-1	TRBJ2-3	SASLPGLAGGPSSRDTRY
TRBV4-1	TRBJ2-1	ASSQGTGRSSYNEQF
TRBV6-5	TRBJ2-3	ASSSLVSGSTDTRY
TRBV29-1	TRBJ1-6	NVARGRESPLH
TRBV29-1	TRBJ1-6	SVARGRESSLH